These 28 T cell receptor beta chains originate from one sample sequenced in a study of shared clonotypes between healthy human individuals. TCRdb's copy holds only in-frame clones and misses some; the assay was immunoSEQ multiplex PCR. Among 450,000 to 550,000 clones, 75% to 85% were seen once, and the ten largest hold over 10%. The specimen sequenced was PBMCs. The receptors stem from a woman aged 40 to 50 in good health. Some clones in this sample may be carry-over from other donors' samples.

In its sample, this clone was seen a few times. The chain has TRBV19 and TRBJ1-1; D call uncertain. The CDR3 spans 12 residues. Trimming removed 6 bases from V and 1 base from J, with 6 bases in between. Germline V gene lookup returns CDR1 LNHDA and CDR2 SQIVND (reference sequence). As DNA, the CDR3 is TGTGCCAGTAGCTTTCAGAACACTGAAGCTTTCTTT. Translated, it gives CASSFQNTEAFF.

The sample holds a few counts of this clone. This chain uses TRBV10-3 with TRBJ1-1; 8 bases line up with TRBD1. The CDR3 spans 14 residues. The junction had 3 bases not matched to a gene; V was cut back by 4 bases and J by 2 bases. CDR1 and CDR2 from the germline V gene are ENHRY and SYGVKD. The CDR3 DNA sequence: TGTGCCATCAGTGTGACAGGGGTAAACACTGAAGCTTTCTTT. Translating gives CAISVTGVNTEAFF.

The J gene is TRBJ2-1, the V gene TRBV6-4, with 10 nucleotides matching TRBD2. The ends lost 8 bases at V and 4 bases at J; junction bases unmatched: 5. The CDR3 is 14 residues long. Germline loops: CDR1 MRHNA, CDR2 SNTAGT. The CDR3 DNA reads as TGTGCCAGCTCCATAGCGGGAGGTTACAATGAGCAGTTCTTC. The encoded protein is CASSIAGGYNEQFF.

The V gene is TRBV7-6, the J gene TRBJ2-7, with 9 bases identical to TRBD2. Losses at the gene ends were 5 bases for V and 4 bases for J; bases not matched to a gene: 9. CDR1 is SGHVS and CDR2 is FNYEAQ in the germline V gene. The length of the CDR3 is 15 residues. The DNA for the CDR3 is TGTGCCAGCAGCCCAGCGGGCGGGAGGGGATACGAGCAGTACTTC. This codes for CASSPAGGRGYEQYF.

The genes are TRBV27 and TRBJ2-1, with D perhaps matching TRBD1 (6 bases). The CDR3 has 13 residues. Germline CDR1 and CDR2: MNHEY and SMNVEV (reference sequence). Deletions cut 5 bases from V and 9 bases from J, with 14 bases between. CDR3 nucleotide sequence: TGTGCCAGCAGTCTAACAGGGTTCCGTGAGCAGTTCTTC. This encodes CASSLTGFREQFF.

The chain has TRBV7-8 and TRBJ1-4; 8 bases are shared with TRBD1. Trimming removed 7 bases from V and 8 bases from J; junction bases left unmatched: 9. Germline V CDR1 and CDR2: SGHVS, FQNEAQ. This CDR3 is built from 14 residues. CDR3 amino acids: CASKFDRGGEKLFF. Here the CDR3 DNA reads TGTGCCAGCAAATTTGACAGGGGCGGCGAAAAACTGTTTTTT.

The chain employs TRBV6-1 and TRBJ2-2, with D perhaps matching TRBD2 (5 bases). Per germline, CDR1 MNHNS and CDR2 SASEGT. V lost 0 bases to trimming and J lost 7 bases, with 9 bases between them. The CDR3 has 14 amino acids. CDR3 nucleotide sequence: TGTGCCAGCAGTGAAGCAGGACTGTACGGGGAGCTGTTTTTT. This gives the protein CASSEAGLYGELFF.

J is TRBJ2-7 and V is TRBV6-1, with 10 bases fitting TRBD1. V was pared by 1 base and J by 1 base, with 4 bases of the junction left unmatched. The CDR3 consists of 16 residues. Germline V gene data show CDR1 as MNHNS and CDR2 as SASEGT. In DNA form, the CDR3 reads TGTGCCAGCAGTGAAGACGGACAGGGGGGGTCCTACGAGCAGTACTTC. It is translated as CASSEDGQGGSYEQYF.

The chain links TRBV7-9 to TRBJ2-7, with 7 nucleotides matching TRBD1. V lost 6 bases and J lost 3; bases outside the gene matches: 8. This CDR3 is 14 amino acids long. Germline CDR1 is SEHNR and CDR2 is FQNEAQ (reference sequence). The CDR3 nucleotides read TGTGCCAGCAGAAGGACCGGGACAGACTACGAGCAGTACTTC. Its translation: CASRRTGTDYEQYF.

This sequence joins TRBV7-9 and TRBJ2-5, with D maybe TRBD2 (6 bases). The CDR3 loop spans 14 amino acids. Germline loops: CDR1 SEHNR, CDR2 FQNEAQ (reference sequence). With 1 base removed from V and 5 bases from J, the gap between germline ends came to 11 bases. Written as DNA, the CDR3 is TGTGCCAGCAGCTTAGGAGGAAGCGGGGAGACCCAGTACTTC. As protein: CASSLGGSGETQYF.

V is TRBV7-3 and J is TRBJ2-2, with 8 bases aligning to TRBD1. CDR1 and CDR2 (germline): SGHTA, FQGTGA. V lost 5 bases, J lost 1 base, and 6 bases stayed unmatched. CDR3 length equals 16 residues. This CDR3 reads CASSRQGPKNTGELFF. DNA for the CDR3: TGTGCCAGCAGCCGACAGGGGCCCAAGAACACCGGGGAGCTGTTTTTT.

The chain uses TRBV4-1 and TRBJ2-7; 9 nucleotides align to TRBD1. With V trimmed by 1 base and J by 1 base, 2 bases remained unmatched. This CDR3 is built from 15 residues. Germline CDR1 MGHRA, CDR2 YSYEKL. The CDR3: CASSQAGTGSYEQYF. The CDR3 region has the DNA TGCGCCAGCAGCCAAGCTGGGACAGGGTCCTACGAGCAGTACTTC.

The V call is TRBV15, the J call TRBJ2-1; 8 positions agree with TRBD1. Germline loops: CDR1 LNHNV, CDR2 YYDKDF (reference sequence). This CDR3 is built from 14 residues. V lost 5 bases and J lost 2; bases outside the gene matches: 2. The CDR3 nucleotides read TGTGCCACCAGCCGACAGGGGACCTACAATGAGCAGTTCTTC. Protein product: CATSRQGTYNEQFF.

This chain links TRBV5-1 with TRBJ1-4, with TRBD1 as a possible D gene (5 bases). There are 15 residues in the CDR3. Germline CDR1 and CDR2: SGHRS and YFSETQ. V lost 5 bases and J lost 5, with 16 bases in between. In DNA, the CDR3 is TGCGCCAGCAGACCTAGGGGCCAGAGGAATGAAAAACTGTTTTTT. Translation gives CASRPRGQRNEKLFF.

This clone was seen a single time. The V gene is TRBV29-1, the J gene TRBJ2-1, with 8 bases that match TRBD2. The CDR3 runs 14 residues. CDR1 SQVTM and CDR2 ANQGSEA come from the germline V gene. Germline trimming cut 6 bases from V and 9 bases from J; bases unmatched to any gene: 13. The CDR3 here is CSVWTSRGRGEQFF. DNA of the CDR3: TGCAGCGTCTGGACTAGCAGAGGGAGGGGTGAGCAGTTCTTC.

The chain carries TRBV30 and TRBJ2-1; no firm D call. Germline loops: CDR1 GTSNPN, CDR2 SVGIG (reference sequence). V lost 3 bases and J lost 4, with 7 bases in between. CDR3 length: 12 amino acids. The DNA for the CDR3 is TGTGCCTGGAGGACCTGGTACAATGAGCAGTTCTTC. Translated, it gives CAWRTWYNEQFF.

This clone was counted a few times. The V call is TRBV29-1, the J call TRBJ1-5, with TRBD1 matching over 7 bases. The V and J ends lost 3 bases and 1 base, in that order; junction bases with no gene match: 0. The CDR3 sequence is 13 residues long. Germline CDR1 reads SQVTM; CDR2 reads ANQGSEA. This CDR3 reads CSVETGSNQPQHF. The DNA of the CDR3 is TGCAGCGTTGAGACAGGGAGCAATCAGCCCCAGCATTTT.

The chain combines TRBV10-1 with TRBJ2-1; 15 bases line up with TRBD2. The germline gives CDR1 WNHNN, CDR2 SYGVQD (reference sequence). There are 16 residues in the CDR3. V dropped 6 bases and J dropped 6; count of bases not matched to a gene: 6. The CDR3 nucleotides are TGCGCCAGCAGATCGGGACTAGCGGGAGGACTCAATGAGCAGTTCTTC. This encodes CASRSGLAGGLNEQFF.

This chain uses TRBV10-3 with TRBJ2-7; 7 bases align to TRBD1. The germline gives CDR1 ENHRY, CDR2 SYGVKD. The ends lost 6 bases at V and 6 bases at J; junction bases unmatched: 11. The CDR3 is made up of 14 amino acids. Here the CDR3 reads CAISAPGQLAEQYF. The CDR3 region has the DNA TGTGCCATCAGCGCCCCGGGACAGTTAGCCGAGCAGTACTTC.

The chain uses TRBV11-2 and TRBJ2-1; D remains unclear. Germline lookup yields CDR1 SGHAT and CDR2 FQNNGV. V lost 0 bases to trimming and J lost 7 bases, with 4 bases between them. The CDR3 runs to 12 residues. The CDR3 here is CASSLDRNEQFF. The CDR3 DNA is TGTGCCAGCAGCTTAGACAGAAATGAGCAGTTCTTC.

J is TRBJ1-2 and V is TRBV9; no definite D call. Germline V gene lookup returns CDR1 SGDLS and CDR2 YYNGEE. The CDR3 is 13 residues long. Trimming shortened V by 2 bases and J by 4 bases, and 9 bases separated the two germline ends. CDR3 coding DNA: TGTGCCAGCAGCGTGAGGGATACCTATGGCTACACCTTC. Protein product: CASSVRDTYGYTF.

This chain connects TRBV27 to TRBJ2-2; D is unresolved. V dropped 3 bases and J dropped 6 bases, with 8 bases sitting between them. CDR1 is MNHEY and CDR2 is SMNVEV in the germline V gene (reference sequence). This CDR3 is 13 amino acids long. The CDR3 DNA is TGTGCCAGCAGTTTTAACGGAGCCGGGGAGCTGTTTTTT. Translating it yields CASSFNGAGELFF.

This chain joins TRBV7-2 and TRBJ1-2; D is ambiguous. The CDR3 covers 15 residues. Trimming removed 2 bases at V and 0 bases at J, with 10 bases between. Germline CDR1 and CDR2: SGHTA and FQGNSA. The CDR3 sequence is CASSLNPEANYGYTF. The CDR3 DNA is TGTGCCAGCAGCTTAAACCCCGAAGCTAACTATGGCTACACCTTC.

This rearrangement joins TRBV9 to TRBJ1-2, with D tentatively TRBD1 (5 bases). CDR3 length: 14 residues. CDR1 SGDLS and CDR2 YYNGEE come from the germline V gene. Trimming removed 3 bases from V and 4 bases from J, with 13 bases in between. In DNA form, the CDR3 reads TGTGCCAGCAGCGCCCCTCAGGGTACCTATGGCTACACCTTC. This codes for CASSAPQGTYGYTF.

CDR3 coding DNA: TGTGCCAGCCGGGCAGCGGGAGAGCCCTACAATGAGCAGTTCTTC. Translated, it gives CASRAAGEPYNEQFF. The J gene is TRBJ2-1, the V gene TRBV28; 8 nucleotides line up with TRBD2. CDR3 size: 15 residues. The junction had 8 bases not matched to a gene; V was cut back by 8 bases and J by 2 bases. Looked up from germline, CDR1 is MDHEN and CDR2 is SYDVKM.

This clone was seen just once. The chain recombines TRBV9 with TRBJ2-1, with 12 nucleotides matching TRBD2. Germline loops: CDR1 SGDLS, CDR2 YYNGEE. The CDR3 is 17 amino acids. With V trimmed by 3 bases and J by 8 bases, 12 bases remained unmatched. DNA of the CDR3: TGTGCCAGCAGCGCCCGCGGAAGGACTAGCGGGAACGATGAGCAGTTCTTC. Protein product: CASSARGRTSGNDEQFF.

V and J are TRBV5-1 and TRBJ2-7; D call uncertain. Germline loops: CDR1 SGHRS, CDR2 YFSETQ. The CDR3 has 14 residues. The V gene lost 0 bases and the J gene lost 0 bases, with 7 bases spanning the gap. CDR3 residues: CASSLDLDSYEQYF. In nucleotides, the CDR3 is TGCGCCAGCAGCTTGGATCTAGACTCCTACGAGCAGTACTTC.

The V gene is TRBV13, the J gene TRBJ2-2; 7 bases are shared with TRBD2. This CDR3 has 17 residues. The V gene end was trimmed by 5 bases and the J gene end by 4 bases; junction bases not matched to a gene: 13. Germline-derived CDR1 and CDR2 are PRHDT and FYEKMQ (reference sequence). CDR3 in amino acids: CASSPRTSRASTGELFF. CDR3 DNA: TGTGCCAGCAGCCCTCGGACTAGTCGGGCCAGCACCGGGGAGCTGTTTTTT.